These 18 T cell receptor beta chains came from one sample sequenced in a study of shared clonotypes between healthy human individuals. Libraries were prepared by immunoSEQ multiplex PCR; TCRdb keeps only in-frame clonotypes and omits some of them. Found here are about 2.2 million clones, 80% to 95% of them singletons; the top ten hold about 1.7%. CD45RO-negative cells were positively selected for CCR7, leaving out terminally differentiated effector memory CD45RA+ cells. The sample comprised naive CD8+ T cells from PBMCs. The receptor source for this set is a man aged 18 to 29 in good health. Some clones in this sample may be carry-over from other donors' samples.

This rearrangement joins TRBV27 to TRBJ1-2; D is perhaps TRBD1 (5 bases). This CDR3 region has 15 residues. Germline V gene data show CDR1 as MNHEY and CDR2 as SMNVEV (reference sequence). The germline V and J ends were trimmed by 5 bases and 8 bases, with 21 bases remaining between them. CDR3 DNA: TGTGCCAGCAGTCTCACCGTAGGGGTGCGGGACGGCTACACCTTC. Translating gives CASSLTVGVRDGYTF.

The chain links TRBV5-4 to TRBJ2-5; a possible D gene is TRBD2 (5 bases). The CDR3 sequence is 15 residues long. V lost 4 bases to trimming and J lost 2 bases, with 15 bases between them. Germline V gene lookup returns CDR1 SGHNT and CDR2 YYREEE (reference sequence). The CDR3 region is CASSGPAGSQETQYF. In nucleotides, the CDR3 is TGTGCCAGCAGCGGCCCCGCGGGCAGTCAAGAGACCCAGTACTTC.

The chain combines TRBV5-1 with TRBJ2-5; D uncertain. V was cut by 5 bases and J by 2 bases, with 10 bases left in between. CDR1 is SGHRS and CDR2 is YFSETQ in the germline V gene. This CDR3 spans 13 amino acids. CDR3 amino acids: CASRLVGQETQYF. The CDR3 bases are TGCGCCAGCAGGCTCGTAGGACAAGAGACCCAGTACTTC.

A few counts support this clone. CDR3 bases: TGTGCCAGCAGCCAAAAGGGGCAGTCAGATACGCAGTATTTT. Its translation is CASSQKGQSDTQYF. The chain links TRBV16 to TRBJ2-3; a weak D match, TRBD1 (5 bases). The germline V gene encodes CDR1 KGHSY and CDR2 FQNENV. Trimming took 2 bases from V and 4 from J, leaving 10 bases between them. The CDR3 has 14 residues.

The chain couples TRBV19 to TRBJ1-2; the match to TRBD1 covers 7 bases. Looked up from germline, CDR1 is LNHDA and CDR2 is SQIVND (reference sequence). The V segment lost 1 base and the J segment 1 base; nucleotides outside the gene matches: 12. This CDR3 region has 18 residues. CDR3 residues: CASSIALWDSRVNYGYTF. The CDR3 DNA reads TGTGCCAGTAGTATAGCCCTCTGGGACAGTCGTGTTAACTATGGCTACACCTTC.

This chain joins TRBV27 and TRBJ2-5; the D call may be TRBD1 or TRBD2 (5 bases each). This CDR3 has 12 amino acids. V dropped 5 bases and J dropped 1 base, with 5 bases sitting between them. The V gene's germline CDR1 is MNHEY and CDR2 SMNVEV (reference sequence). The CDR3 nucleotides read TGTGCCAGCAGTGGGACCCAAGAGACCCAGTACTTC. Translation gives CASSGTQETQYF.

The chain has TRBV5-6 and TRBJ2-2; 7 positions match TRBD2. Germline CDR1 SGHDT, CDR2 YYEEEE. The CDR3 consists of 17 residues. Losses at the gene ends were 5 bases for V and 5 bases for J; bases not matched to a gene: 15. The CDR3 is CASSPGASGMKTGELFF. CDR3 bases: TGTGCCAGCAGTCCTGGGGCTAGCGGAATGAAGACCGGGGAGCTGTTTTTT.

V gene TRBV4-1 combines with J gene TRBJ1-5, with TRBD1 identical over 9 bases. The CDR3 has 16 amino acids. V shed 1 base, J shed 7 bases, and the junction held 8 bases outside the gene matches. Per the germline V gene, CDR1 is MGHRA and CDR2 is YSYEKL. The CDR3 region has the DNA TGCGCCAGCAGCCAAGCCGGGGGACAGGGAGGACAGCCCCAGCATTTT. Protein product: CASSQAGGQGGQPQHF.

V usage is TRBV14 and J usage is TRBJ1-2; unclear D gene. The length of the CDR3 is 15 residues. CDR1 and CDR2 (germline): SGHDN, FVKESK. The V end was cut by 1 base, the J end by 8 bases, with 17 bases between. The CDR3 coding sequence is TGTGCCAGCAGCCAAGTGGTCGGAGGTGTGAGCGGCTACACCTTC. It codes for CASSQVVGGVSGYTF.

Concerning this clone itself: The same CDR3 is also encoded by other DNA sequences in this sample. The V and J genes are TRBV7-6 and TRBJ2-1; the D gene is possibly TRBD1 (5 bases). Germline-derived CDR1 and CDR2 are SGHVS and FNYEAQ. CDR3 size: 13 residues. V shed 1 base and J shed 10 bases, with 11 bases lying between them. The CDR3 DNA reads as TGTGCCAGCAGCTTAGGGGGCGGCGACGAGCAGTTCTTC. It yields the protein CASSLGGGDEQFF.

The rearrangement uses TRBV6-1 and TRBJ2-7, with D perhaps matching TRBD1 (6 bases). This CDR3 is 14 amino acids long. Trimming took off 5 bases at V and 1 base at J, with 12 bases between the two ends. Germline values: CDR1 MNHNS, CDR2 SASEGT. The DNA for the CDR3 is TGTGCCAGCAGTTTCCGGGACATTTCCTACGAGCAGTACTTC. Its protein is CASSFRDISYEQYF.

This chain links TRBV6-5 with TRBJ2-3; D is undetermined. Per germline, CDR1 MNHEY and CDR2 SVGAGI. CDR3 length: 15 amino acids. V lost 5 bases and J 6 bases, leaving 18 bases between the germline ends. The CDR3 DNA reads as TGTGCCAGCAGTCTAAGCCTGAATCGTTGGGATACGCAGTATTTT. Translating gives CASSLSLNRWDTQYF.

This clone was observed a handful of times. J is TRBJ1-2 and V is TRBV27, with TRBD1 as a possible D gene (5 bases). This CDR3 is built from 14 residues. Trimming stripped 6 bases from V and 8 bases from J, with 19 bases between. CDR1 and CDR2 (germline): MNHEY, SMNVEV (reference sequence). CDR3 protein: CASRSTSGLGGYTF. Here the CDR3 DNA reads TGTGCCAGCAGGTCTACGTCAGGGTTAGGCGGCTACACCTTC.

The J gene is TRBJ1-2, the V gene TRBV4-3, with a weak D call TRBD1 (5 bases). Germline V gene data show CDR1 as LGHNA and CDR2 as YSLEER. This CDR3 has 14 residues. The germline V and J ends were trimmed by 0 bases and 3 bases, with 8 bases remaining between them. This CDR3 is CASSQDETDYGYTF. CDR3 bases: TGCGCCAGCAGCCAAGACGAGACAGACTATGGCTACACCTTC.

This clone was observed a single time. The rearrangement uses TRBV11-2 and TRBJ2-1; no firm D call. Germline assignment: CDR1 SGHAT and CDR2 FQNNGV. Trimming cost V 1 base and J 0 bases, with 10 bases left between them. CDR3 length: 16 residues. The CDR3 nucleotides read TGTGCCAGCAGCTTAGTCTGGGCGAGCTCCTACAATGAGCAGTTCTTC. Protein: CASSLVWASSYNEQFF.

J is TRBJ2-3 and V is TRBV27; D is unclear. The germline V and J ends were trimmed by 3 bases and 4 bases, with 14 bases remaining between them. The germline V gene encodes CDR1 MNHEY and CDR2 SMNVEV (reference sequence). The CDR3 runs 15 residues. This CDR3 reads CASSFVGHNPDTQYF. The DNA for the CDR3 is TGTGCCAGCAGTTTTGTAGGTCATAACCCAGATACGCAGTATTTT.

The V call is TRBV4-2, the J call TRBJ2-1; 10 bases match TRBD2. The V and J ends lost 1 base and 7 bases, in that order; junction bases with no gene match: 10. CDR1 is LGHNA, CDR2 YNFKEQ, per germline. The CDR3 totals 17 residues. The CDR3, as DNA: TGTGCCAGCAGCCAAGCCCCGGGAGCGACTAGCGGGAATGAGCAGTTCTTC. This gives the protein CASSQAPGATSGNEQFF.

The chain couples TRBV7-9 to TRBJ2-7, with 8 bases fitting TRBD2. With V trimmed by 5 bases and J by 2 bases, 14 bases remained unmatched. Germline CDR1 and CDR2: SEHNR and FQNEAQ (reference sequence). The CDR3 totals 17 residues. CDR3 sequence: CASSPPRGGAETYEQYF. The CDR3 DNA is TGTGCCAGCAGCCCACCCCGGGGGGGGGCCGAAACCTACGAGCAGTACTTC.